The present TCR beta chain was sequenced within a study of T cell repertoires and HLA-DP antigens. The germline V gene has CDR1 SGHRS and CDR2 YFSETQ. The CDR3 covers 13 residues. To note about this clone: Antigen specificity is unknown. The germline gene is not matched at one end of the junction; a read error may be the cause.

Study-wide results and limits: Average cumulative frequency of previously undetected clones was approximately 34% against one allele and roughly 47% against the other.

This table comes from immunoSEQ multiplex PCR, and its TCRdb copy is limited to in-frame clones, with some not included. This repertoire shows about 89,000 clones, around 86% found once; its top ten account for about 1.7%. The clonotype originates from a man aged 50 to 59 in good health and CMV-seronegative. The sample comprised CD4+ T cells from PBMCs. The chain is built from TRBV5-1 and TRBJ1-2; tentatively, D is TRBD1 (5 bases). CDR3 amino acids: CASSLGDYRGYTF. Here the CDR3 DNA reads TGCGCCAGCAGTTTGGGGGACTACCGAGGCTACACCTTC.